This TCR beta chain comes out of a study of human T cells and chemical hapten exposure. Study-level findings and limits: There was no change with DPC sensitization in TCRs above 1 in 1000 frequency.

TCRdb processed the RACE reads anew with MiXCR; each CDR3 protein has one entry. The sample shows some 15,000 distinct CDR3 sequences, about 17% of them seen only once. Concerning this clonotype: Its antigen is unidentified.

CDR1 and CDR2 (germline): LGHDT, YNNKEL (reference sequence). The CDR3 has 13 amino acids. The V and J ends lost 4 bases and 3 bases respectively, with 10 bases between them. As for time point: patch test 1, 2 weeks after DPC sensitization. The treatment was: therapeutic diphenylcyclopropenone sensitization with weekly scalp DPC. Researchers sampled blood before each patch test went on. This TCR derives from a woman aged 25 to 39 with alopecia areata. Some clones in this sample may be carry-over from other donors' samples. The input for sequencing was whole blood, taken in connection with sensitization to the hapten diphenylcyclopropenone (DPC). The chain joins TRBV3-1 to TRBJ2-7, with D tentatively TRBD1 (6 bases). The CDR3 coding sequence is TGTGCCAGCAGCCTGGGGACATACTACGAGCAGTACTTC. Protein: CASSLGTYYEQYF.